This T cell receptor beta chain is from a study of blood T cell repertoires in COVID-19. Study at large: Sources were T cells, B-cell-depleted T cells, or PBMCs; the material itself was cDNA or gDNA.

As handled by the study authors: Researchers report that nucleated cell counts were estimated from reference gene primer amplification. Sequenced by immunoSEQ multiplex PCR; TCRdb stores in-frame clones only, minus some. The V and J calls and the clone size are those of that table, but D and trimming were determined from the DNA. The sample has around 200,000 clones; approximately 80% are singletons. Cohort assignment relied on participant-reported clinical history. Two negative PCRs, clearance, or symptom resolution characterized the recovered Cohort 3 donors. The length of the CDR3 is 17 residues. The germline gives CDR1 SGHDT, CDR2 YYEEEE. Trimming removed 4 bases from V and 1 base from J, with 19 bases in between.

This clonotype was sampled from a middle-aged man who had recovered from COVID-19. The sample was PBMCs or T cells enriched from blood (not recorded which). This chain uses TRBV5-6 with TRBJ2-3; D possibly corresponds to TRBD2 (6 bases). The CDR3 reads CASSLVGGTGRTDTQYF. The CDR3 bases are TGTGCCAGCAGCCTGGTAGGAGGGACTGGACGCACAGATACGCAGTATTTT.